These 10 T cell receptor beta chains share one sample of origin, sequenced in a study of blood T cell repertoires in COVID-19. Only in-frame clones appear in the TCRdb table, and some are missing; sequencing was by immunoSEQ multiplex PCR. The sample records 250,000 or so clones, 75% to 85% being singletons. Sequencing used peripheral blood. The source of these receptors is a woman aged 70 to 79 with acute or convalescent COVID-19.

In this sample, this clone turned up once. V gene TRBV4-1 combines with J gene TRBJ2-2, with D perhaps TRBD2 (6 bases). The germline V gene has CDR1 MGHRA and CDR2 YSYEKL. The V end was cut by 7 bases, the J end by 0 bases, with 12 bases between. CDR3 length: 15 amino acids. The CDR3 DNA reads as TGCGCCAGCAAACGGGGCGGGGCGAACACCGGGGAGCTGTTTTTT. This gives the protein CASKRGGANTGELFF.

The chain has TRBV9 and TRBJ1-2; D ambiguous. Trimming left V 0 bases short and J 4 bases short, with 4 bases between. The CDR3 runs 12 residues. CDR1 is SGDLS, CDR2 YYNGEE, per germline. CDR3 protein: CASSVDSYGYTF. Written as DNA, the CDR3 is TGTGCCAGCAGCGTAGACAGCTATGGCTACACCTTC. Full variable domain (rest looked up from reference TRBV9 and TRBJ1-2): DSGVTQTPKHLITATGQRVTLRCSPRSGDLSVYWYQQSLDQGLQFLIQYYNGEERAKGNILERFSAQQFPDLHSELNLSSLELGDSALYFCASSVDSYGYTFGSGTRLTVV.

The V call is TRBV3-1 (or the pseudogene TRBV3-2), the J call TRBJ1-5; the D gene is possibly TRBD1 (6 bases). The CDR3 loop spans 17 amino acids. Trimming pared 1 base from V and 1 base from J, leaving 14 bases between. CDR1 is LGHDT, CDR2 YNNKEL, per germline (reference sequence). CDR3 residues: CASSQGYGGASNQPQHF. As DNA, the CDR3 is TGTGCCAGCAGCCAAGGTTACGGGGGGGCGAGCAATCAGCCCCAGCATTTT.

CDR3 in DNA: TGTGCCAGCAGCTACAGAGGGACTAGCAACAATGAGCAGTTCTTC. Translating gives CASSYRGTSNNEQFF. The V gene is TRBV3-1 (or the pseudogene TRBV3-2), the J gene TRBJ2-1; 9 bases are a match to TRBD2. V shed 5 bases, J shed 5 bases, and the junction held 7 bases outside the gene matches. Germline V lookup: CDR1 LGHDT, CDR2 YNNKEL (reference sequence). The CDR3 length is 15 residues.

The chain joins TRBV25-1 to TRBJ2-7; the match to TRBD1 covers 11 bases. Losses at the gene ends were 6 bases for V and 3 bases for J; bases not matched to a gene: 4. The CDR3 has 14 residues. Germline loops: CDR1 MGHDK, CDR2 SYGVNS. CDR3 sequence (DNA): TGTGCCAGCAGCCGGACAGGGGGCAGCTACGAGCAGTACTTC. Protein: CASSRTGGSYEQYF.

The V and J genes are TRBV4-2 and TRBJ2-7; 12 positions agree with TRBD2. The V gene's germline CDR1 is LGHNA and CDR2 YNFKEQ. This CDR3 contains 18 residues. The junction had 13 bases not matched to a gene; V was cut back by 1 base and J by 6 bases. CDR3 sequence reads: CASSQVIGLAGLYSEQYF. The CDR3 nucleotides read TGTGCCAGCAGCCAAGTTATCGGACTAGCGGGGTTGTACTCCGAGCAGTACTTC.

The chain combines TRBV7-9 with TRBJ2-7; no clear D gene. Germline assignment: CDR1 SEHNR and CDR2 FQNEAQ (reference sequence). The length of the CDR3 is 13 residues. V lost 4 bases and J 3 bases, leaving 10 bases between the germline ends. CDR3 sequence: CASSWSTDYEQYF. The CDR3 region has the DNA TGTGCCAGCAGCTGGTCTACTGACTACGAGCAGTACTTC.

This clone was seen just once. V gene TRBV19 combines with J gene TRBJ1-6, with no clear D. Germline V gene data show CDR1 as LNHDA and CDR2 as SQIVND (reference sequence). This CDR3 is 19 amino acids long. V was clipped by 1 base and J by 0 bases, with 16 bases between them. Here the CDR3 reads CASSIALPRGSSYNSPLHF. CDR3 nucleotides: TGTGCCAGTAGTATAGCGCTCCCGCGGGGAAGCTCCTATAATTCACCCCTCCACTTT.

The V call is TRBV3-1 (or the pseudogene TRBV3-2), the J call TRBJ2-2; 10 bases fit TRBD1. Trimming at V came to 8 bases and at J to 2 bases, leaving 2 bases not matched to a gene. This CDR3 region has 14 residues. The V gene's germline CDR1 is LGHDT and CDR2 YNNKEL (reference sequence). The DNA of the CDR3 is TGTGCCAGCCGGGACAGGGGCAACACCGGGGAGCTGTTTTTT. This codes for CASRDRGNTGELFF.

The CDR3: CASSSDRDSQETQYF. CDR3 DNA sequence: TGTGCCAGCAGCTCTGACAGGGATTCACAAGAGACCCAGTACTTC. V gene TRBV3-1 (or the pseudogene TRBV3-2) combines with J gene TRBJ2-5, with 7 bases lining up with TRBD1. Trimming removed 5 bases from V and 2 bases from J; junction bases left unmatched: 8. The germline CDR1 and CDR2 sequences are LGHDT and YNNKEL (reference sequence). This CDR3 spans 15 amino acids.